This TCR beta chain was sequenced during a study of T cells expressing NK-cell markers. Across the study: HCMV seropositivity characterized seven of the eight sequenced donors, and seronegativity one.

Regarding this clonotype: Its antigen is as yet unknown.

Per the germline V gene, CDR1 is SGHRS and CDR2 is YFSETQ. There are 12 residues in the CDR3. From its re-call of the 5' RACE reads, TCRdb lists each CDR3 protein once, without DNA. Its table records about 390,000 distinct CDR3 sequences. The study's findings and limits: In roughly 6 donors, dominant CD3+CD56+NKG2C+ clones formed roughly 1.0-7.5% of CD8+ cells.

The chain uses TRBV5-1 and TRBJ2-7; absent DNA, TCRdb's TRBD1 call cannot be checked. Sequenced: blood T cells: a sorted CD56 or NKG2C T cell subset, CD4+ or CD8+ T cells, or bulk PBMC T cells (not recorded which). The TCR comes from a woman aged 50 to 65 in good health. The CDR3 spells CASSHPTGEPHF.